Listed here are 3 T cell receptor beta chains from one sample, sequenced in a study of early T cells in non-severe SARS-CoV-2 infection. A single record per CDR3 protein comes from TCRdb applying MiXCR to the 5' RACE reads. Altogether around 99,000 distinct CDR3 sequences are present, more than 9.5% being singletons, with the ten largest covering around 8%. Sequenced: whole blood. All receptors derive from an adult who was a healthcare worker with PCR-confirmed SARS-CoV-2 infection or an uninfected control (not recorded which).

The V call is TRBV20-1, the J call TRBJ1-2; the D gene is possibly TRBD1 (5 bases). The CDR3 consists of 14 residues. CDR1 and CDR2 from the germline V gene are DFQATT and SNEGSKA (reference sequence). The V and J ends lost 0 bases and 7 bases respectively, with 15 bases between them. In nucleotides, the CDR3 is TGCAGTGCTAGAGATGGGCGGGGACCCTCTGGCTACACCTTC. This codes for CSARDGRGPSGYTF.

This clonotype was seen many times. The chain links TRBV28 to TRBJ2-7; D might be TRBD1 (6 bases). The CDR3 spans 13 residues. CDR1 MDHEN and CDR2 SYDVKM come from the germline V gene. The V end lost 9 bases, the J end lost 1 base, and 13 bases lay between the germline ends. In DNA form, the CDR3 reads TGTGCCAGTGCACAGGGTCCGTCCTACGAGCAGTACTTC. Residues: CASAQGPSYEQYF.

The rearrangement uses TRBV6-1 and TRBJ2-3; 11 positions match TRBD2. Germline trimming cut 7 bases from V and 3 bases from J; bases unmatched to any gene: 3. The CDR3 loop spans 14 amino acids. Germline CDR1 reads MNHNS; CDR2 reads SASEGT. As DNA, the CDR3 is TGTGCCAGCATTAGCGGGAGGGCAACAGATACGCAGTATTTT. Amino acids: CASISGRATDTQYF.